This T cell receptor (beta chain) was observed in a study of cytomegalovirus exposure and HLA in healthy donors. Study details: The 90 to 150 validation repertoires and the 650 to 850 first-cohort repertoires shared a platform, a later analysis reported.

Turning to this clone: Its antigen is not known.

Libraries were prepared by immunoSEQ multiplex PCR; TCRdb keeps only in-frame clonotypes and omits some of them. The data show over 150,000 clones, 75% to 90% seen once. Trimming at V came to 2 bases and at J to 8 bases, leaving 15 bases not matched to a gene. Germline lookup yields CDR1 MNHNS and CDR2 SASEGT. This CDR3 has 17 amino acids. Regarding the study as a whole: Reported results showed that the classifier diagnosed cytomegalovirus status with high specificity and sensitivity. Most observed TCR sequences were rare, whereas some public TCRs were detected in many donors.

The chain employs TRBV6-1 and TRBJ1-2; TRBD1 matches at 9 bases. This clonotype was sampled from a man younger than 35 in good health and CMV-seropositive. Sequences were obtained from PBMCs. CDR3 DNA: TGTGCCAGCAGTGAACTTATTACCGGGACAGGGAGAGACGGCTACACCTTC. This sequence encodes CASSELITGTGRDGYTF.